This paragraph reports one TCR beta chain. This entry belongs to a study of blood T cell repertoires in COVID-19. Participants classified as exposed had met a COVID-19 case within 2 weeks before study entry. Generated by immunoSEQ multiplex PCR, the TCRdb table keeps only in-frame clones and is missing some. Here the sample spans a few hundred thousand clones, 90% to 95% being singletons. Material: PBMCs or T cells enriched from blood (not recorded which). This TCR was recovered from a woman aged 40 to 50 who had been exposed to COVID-19.

The CDR3 coding sequence is TGTGCCAGCAGTTACGAGCCCATCCTCTCTGAAGCTTTCTTT. Its translation is CASSYEPILSEAFF. V and J are TRBV6-5 and TRBJ1-1; unclear D gene. Deletions cut 2 bases from V and 6 bases from J, with 13 bases between. The CDR3 consists of 14 residues. CDR1 is MNHEY, CDR2 SVGAGI, per germline.